The rows below give T cell receptor beta chains drawn from one sample of a study of STAT5B mutations in CD4+ large granular lymphocyte leukemia. Assay used: immunoSEQ multiplex PCR; TCRdb lists only in-frame clones, some missing. Found here are 25,000 to 35,000 clones, roughly 74% of them singletons; the top ten hold approximately 0.29%. Sequences were obtained from CD4+ T cells from blood buffy coats. Source of these receptors: a human donor in good health. CDR3s include the opening cysteine and the closing phenylalanine or tryptophan. The D gene is left open where the match is weak. Some rows have no size entry. The others give once, few or many, or a class for an expanded clone.

CDR3 protein: CASSFGGRREGPQHF
CDR3 DNA: TGTGCCAGCAGCTTCGGGGGCAGGAGAGAAGGGCCCCAGCATTTT
clone size: .
J gene: TRBJ1-5
D gene: .
V gene: TRBV5-4

CDR3 protein: CASSVEPSFGYTF
CDR3 DNA: TGTGCCAGCAGCGTAGAACCATCTTTTGGCTACACCTTC
clone size: .
J gene: TRBJ1-2
D gene: .
V gene: TRBV9

CDR3 protein: CASSDRDTQYF
CDR3 DNA: TGTGCCAGCAGTGATAGAGATACGCAGTATTTT
clone size: once
J gene: TRBJ2-3
D gene: .
V gene: TRBV6-5

CDR3 protein: CASSLAAEQYF
CDR3 DNA: TGTGCCAGCAGCTTAGCAGCGGAGCAGTACTTC
clone size: .
J gene: TRBJ2-7
D gene: .
V gene: TRBV11-2

CDR3 protein: CASSLRRSAWDTQYF
CDR3 DNA: TGTGCCAGCAGCCTTAGACGGTCCGCTTGGGATACGCAGTATTTT
clone size: .
J gene: TRBJ2-3
D gene: .
V gene: TRBV14

CDR3 protein: CASSGNRQPYYEQYF
CDR3 DNA: TGTGCCAGCAGCGGAAACCGACAGCCATACTACGAGCAGTACTTC
clone size: once
J gene: TRBJ2-7
D gene: .
V gene: TRBV27

CDR3 protein: CASSAQPVNEQFF
CDR3 DNA: TGTGCCAGCAGCGCCCAACCGGTCAATGAGCAGTTCTTC
clone size: .
J gene: TRBJ2-1
D gene: .
V gene: TRBV7-2

CDR3 protein: CAISESEGSNQPQHF
CDR3 DNA: TGTGCCATCAGTGAGTCTGAAGGGAGCAATCAGCCCCAGCATTTT
clone size: .
J gene: TRBJ1-5
D gene: .
V gene: TRBV10-3

CDR3 protein: CASSLVEANTEAFF
CDR3 DNA: TGTGCCAGCAGCTTAGTCGAAGCAAACACTGAAGCTTTCTTT
clone size: few
J gene: TRBJ1-1
D gene: .
V gene: TRBV7-6

CDR3 protein: CASSHDDREDTEAFF
CDR3 DNA: TGCGCCAGCAGCCACGACGACAGGGAAGACACTGAAGCTTTCTTT
clone size: few
J gene: TRBJ1-1
D gene: TRBD1
V gene: TRBV4-3

CDR3 protein: CASSLTGGGTEAFF
CDR3 DNA: TGTGCCAGCAGCTTAACGGGGGGAGGCACTGAAGCTTTCTTT
clone size: .
J gene: TRBJ1-1
D gene: .
V gene: TRBV7-3